This TCR beta chain was identified in a study of cytomegalovirus exposure and HLA in healthy donors. From germline, CDR1 is SEHNR and CDR2 FQNEAQ (reference sequence). This CDR3 region has 15 residues. V lost 8 bases and J lost 8, with 21 bases in between. It was with 60 Vbeta and 13 Jbeta primers that the PCR ran. The data were produced by immunoSEQ multiplex PCR, yet TCRdb's version contains in-frame clones alone and is incomplete. The sample contains over 80,000 clones, roughly 79% of which appear only once. The chain recombines TRBV7-9 with TRBJ1-4; D ambiguous. Source material: PBMCs. The TCR originated in a female donor in good health and CMV-seropositive. The CDR3 region has the DNA TGTGCCAGCGGAGGAGCCCCGGGAACCGTCGAAAAACTGTTTTTT. Translated: CASGGAPGTVEKLFF.